This T cell receptor beta chain was documented in a study of blood T cells in healthy people across ages (dated by TCRdb to the mid-2010s). About the full investigation: In model experiments, roughly one uniquely barcoded TCR beta cDNA molecule per two T cells was captured by template switching. The study measured age-related changes in TCR beta repertoire diversity using deep sequencing normalized with unique cDNA molecular identifiers. Donors were grouped into four age groups: young (average roughly 15 years), middle-aged (over 35), aged (about 60) and long-lived (roughly 80). To avoid experimental bias, donors of different ages were randomly spread across the sequencing lanes. Using the same blood draw, the study looked at two additional independent replicas of 1 million unique cDNA reads for two donors, one aged 18 to 30 and the other aged 80 or older. The study at large found these results: Because the CMV infection status of the donors was unknown, age-related changes in expanded clonotypes may potentially have been confounded. Observed TCR beta diversity per million T cells fell roughly linearly with age, and a significant reduction was already apparent by age roughly 40. Estimates of total diversity based on one million sequenced T cells were regarded as lower bounds and as underestimates. A strong correlation was found between observed TCR beta diversity and the percentage of naive T cells measured by flow cytometry. Bulk unsorted PBMC profiling prevented conclusive comparison of naive and antigen-experienced compartments. The long-lived group showed more naive CD4+ T cells, fewer expanded clones and increased TCR diversity than the aged group, suggesting age selection.

CDR1 SGHRS and CDR2 YFSETQ were looked up in the germline V gene. Taken from cysteine to phenylalanine, the CDR3 has 11 residues. Solely the CDR3 DNA is kept, with 33 bases framed from the first base. The V end gives up 5 bases and the J end 13 bases, leaving 8 bases in the junction not matched to a gene. Systemically healthy Caucasian individuals from Russia, 35 to 50 in total and aged roughly 6 to 90 years, were included as donors. Approximately 9.3 milliliters of peripheral blood were collected from each donor into EDTA-treated Vacutainer tubes. Ficoll-Paque density-gradient centrifugation was used to isolate PBMCs, with at least 6.5 million per sample. Trizol reagent was used to extract total RNA from PBMCs, with at least 6 micrograms per sample. For every donor, an aliquot of PBMCs went through flow cytometry to measure the percentages of naive CD45RAhigh/CD27high T cells. This clonotype has a handful of counts. It has no known antigen specificity. No much larger clonotype is one base removed from it; base qualities were not supplied.

The protocol used for the library was 5' RACE. TCRdb shows the sequencer as Illumina HiSeq 2500. A second about 7 to 11 cycle PCR used a sample-barcoded 5' primer and a J-beta primer mix. A template-switch 5' adaptor carrying 12 random nucleotides introduced a unique molecular identifier onto each TCR beta cDNA molecule. At least 2.5 million CDR3-containing paired-end reads were obtained from each sample. All of the RNA was converted into first-strand cDNA using the Mint cDNA synthesis kit, with a TRBC-specific oligonucleotide serving as the primer. All cDNA was treated with uracil-DNA glycosylase and then went through a first 18-cycle PCR with the universal primers M1SS and BC2_uni_R. The original pipeline was this. For normalization, 1 million high-quality reads, each with a distinct molecular identifier, were randomly selected from each sample. Reads sharing molecular identifiers were discarded rather than binned into consensus sequences. MiTCR, run with a Q25 quality threshold and the strictest error-elimination algorithm, handled CDR3 identification, clonotype clustering and error correction. A nonparametric unseen species model using Euler transformation provided a lower-bound estimate of total TCR beta diversity. TCRdb applied fastp at Q25 and MiXCR to the public reads, then kept only in-frame beta chains. Rows are combined by CDR3 protein, so each entry shows the most common genes and DNA. TCRdb assigned the V and J calls; the authors' analysis was not used. A total of about 700,000 distinct CDR3 sequences appear in this sample, about 34% of them only once. Of the sample, just over 15% falls within the top ten clones.

This chain joins TRBV5-1 to TRBJ1-2; 7 junctional bases match TRBD1. The sequencing sample was made of blood. The sequence was obtained from a woman aged 80 or older in good health. Donor details come from another sample of the same person, matched by shared clones. The CDR3 protein is CASSRGTAVTF. The base sequence is TGCGCCAGCAGTCGTGGGACAGCGGTCACCTTC.